A few counts support the clone carrying this T cell receptor beta chain. This CDR3 comprises 17 residues. V dropped 7 bases and J dropped 1; count of bases not matched to a gene: 10. CDR1 and CDR2 from the germline V gene are MDHEN and SYDVKM. This record comes from a study of CD8 T cells in ankylosing spondylitis. Via MiXCR, TCRdb re-called the 5' RACE reads, giving one row per CDR3 protein. The table has about 310,000 distinct CDR3 sequences, 20% to 25% seen once. Sequencing used blood, either unsorted or a sorted T cell fraction (not recorded which). The gene calls are TRBV28 and TRBJ2-5, with 12 bases aligning to TRBD2. This clonotype originated in a female donor with ankylosing spondylitis or in good health (not recorded which). The CDR3 sequence is CASTPLGLAGLQETQYF. The CDR3 coding sequence is TGTGCCAGCACTCCACTGGGACTAGCGGGCCTCCAAGAGACCCAGTACTTC.